The rows below give T cell receptor beta chains drawn from one sample of a study of blood T cells in healthy people across ages. TCRdb re-called the 5' RACE reads through MiXCR, storing one row per CDR3 protein. The sample shows some 880,000 distinct CDR3 sequences, 36% of them seen only once. Sequenced input: blood. The receptors were sampled from a man aged 18-30 years in good health. Each CDR3 is given with its conserved first and last residue. D genes are given only for firm matches. For some rows the clone size is stated as once, few or many, or as a class when expanded; others skip it.

TRBV6-6,TRBJ1-2,.,14,.,TGTGCCAGCAGGGGACGGAATGCCAACTATGGCCACACCTTC,CASRGRNANYGHTF
TRBV28,TRBJ2-1,.,14,.,TGTGCCAGTCGAGGGGAATTGCTCAATGGTGAGCAGTTCTTC,CASRGELLNGEQFF
TRBV5-1,TRBJ2-3,few,16,TRBD1,TGCGCCAGCAGCCCGGAGGGACAGGGGGTTGCAGATACGCAGTATTTT,CASSPEGQGVADTQYF
TRBV10-3,TRBJ1-5,many,19,TRBD1,TGTGCCATCAGTGAGAAAGGCCCCATGACAGGGGACAGGAATCAGCCCCAGCATTTT,CAISEKGPMTGDRNQPQHF
TRBV7-9,TRBJ2-7,many,17,.,TGTGCCAGCAGCTCCCCCGACGGAGTGGCACTCTACCGCGAGCAGTACTTC,CASSSPDGVALYREQYF
TRBV4-2,TRBJ2-5,many,14,.,TGTGCCAGCAGCCAAGGACATCTCGGGGAGACCCAGTACTTC,CASSQGHLGETQYF
TRBV7-2,TRBJ2-7,.,14,.,TGTGCCAGCAGCTCATCCCTTACCTACAATGAGCAGTACTTC,CASSSSLTYNEQYF
TRBV20-1,TRBJ1-2,few,12,.,TGCAGTGCCACCGGGACGGACTATGGCTACACCTTC,CSATGTDYGYTF
TRBV20-1,TRBJ2-3,many,12,.,TGCAGTGTTGTAGGAAGGAAGGATACGCAGTATTTT,CSVVGRKDTQYF
TRBV7-2,TRBJ1-1,.,12,.,TGTGCCAGCAGCACCTCGGTCCGGGGGGCTTTCTTT,CASSTSVRGAFF
TRBV14,TRBJ1-2,.,14,.,TGTGCCAGCAGCCAAGAACCGACAGAATATGGCTACACCTTC,CASSQEPTEYGYTF
TRBV20-1,TRBJ1-5,few,13,TRBD1,TGCAGTGCCCAGACAGGGGTCAATCAGCCCCAGCATTTT,CSAQTGVNQPQHF
TRBV6-5,TRBJ2-5,.,15,TRBD2,TGTGCCAGCAGTTACGCCGGGGGGTCCCAAGAGACCCAGTACTTC,CASSYAGGSQETQYF
TRBV4-2,TRBJ1-6,.,18,TRBD1,TGTGCCAGCAGCCCCGGGGGATGGACAGGGGGGACTAATTCACCCCTCCACTTT,CASSPGGWTGGTNSPLHF
TRBV5-5,TRBJ1-1,few,15,.,TGTGCCAGCAGCTTCGGGGGGGCAGGAACCACTGAAGCTTTCTTT,CASSFGGAGTTEAFF
TRBV5-1,TRBJ2-1,many,16,TRBD2,TGCGCCAGCAACTCTCGGGGGACTAGCTCAGGCAATGAGCAGTTCTTC,CASNSRGTSSGNEQFF
TRBV7-9,TRBJ2-3,.,17,.,TGTGCCAGCAGCCTAGCGAGCCGGGCACGCGGCACAGATACGCAGTATTTT,CASSLASRARGTDTQYF
TRBV6-5,TRBJ1-2,few,12,.,TGTGCCAGCACCATGTGGGGGGTTGGCTACACCTTC,CASTMWGVGYTF
TRBV20-1,TRBJ2-3,.,13,TRBD1,TGCAGCCCCGGGACAGCAGACACAGATACGCAGTATTTT,CSPGTADTDTQYF
TRBV4-3,TRBJ1-1,few,18,TRBD1,TGCGCCAGCAGCCAAGATATTTTCGCAGGGGGCTCCCGAAATGAAGCTTTCTTT,CASSQDIFAGGSRNEAFF
TRBV4-2,TRBJ2-3,.,19,.,TGTGCCAGCAGCCAAGTTTGGTTCCCGTCCCGAGCCGGCACAGATACGCAGTATTTT,CASSQVWFPSRAGTDTQYF
TRBV12-3/TRBV12-4,TRBJ2-1,many,11,.,TGTGCCAGCAGGGAACTTAATGAGCAGTTCTTC,CASRELNEQFF
TRBV19,TRBJ1-2,few,11,.,TGTGCCAGTGGACTGGCGTATGGCTACACCTTC,CASGLAYGYTF
TRBV5-1,TRBJ2-1,few,16,TRBD2,TGCACCAGCAGCGCTCTCAGCGGGGGGCCCGAAAGTGAGCAGTTCTTC,CTSSALSGGPESEQFF
TRBV9,TRBJ2-1,.,14,.,TGTGCCAGCAGCGTAGCTAGGCGGGACAATGAGCAGTTCTTC,CASSVARRDNEQFF
TRBV12-3/TRBV12-4,TRBJ2-1,few,15,.,TGTGCCAGCATCCGAAGTAGTGGTATTATCGGTGAGCAGTTCTTC,CASIRSSGIIGEQFF
TRBV25-1,TRBJ1-1,.,14,.,TGTGCCAGCAGTGCGTACAGGGTTTCTGAAGAAGCTTTCTTT,CASSAYRVSEEAFF
TRBV21-1,TRBJ1-1,.,16,.,TGTGCCAGCAGCAATGAGGGGGCGCGGGGGGACACTGAAGCTTTCTTT,CASSNEGARGDTEAFF
TRBV10-3,TRBJ2-3,.,12,TRBD1,TGTGCCATCAGGGGACAGACAGATACGCAGTATTTT,CAIRGQTDTQYF
TRBV20-1,TRBJ1-2,many,15,.,TGCAGTGCCCAAACTCCCCACAAACCGGCCTATGGCTACACCTTC,CSAQTPHKPAYGYTF
TRBV7-3,TRBJ2-7,.,16,.,TGTGCCAGCAGCCAACTGACAGAAAGCTCCTACAATGAGCAGTACTTC,CASSQLTESSYNEQYF
TRBV12-3/TRBV12-4,TRBJ1-2,few,14,.,TGTGCCAGCACCGTAGGTGGGGGGCTGGGTGGCTACACCTTC,CASTVGGGLGGYTF
TRBV19,TRBJ2-3,once,15,.,TGTGCCGCAGGCTCTGATCAGTGGGGCACAGATACGCAGTATTTT,CAAGSDQWGTDTQYF
TRBV5-1,TRBJ1-1,.,16,.,TGCGCCAGCAGCGGGAGACAGGCAATCAAGGACACTGAAGCTTTCTTT,CASSGRQAIKDTEAFF
TRBV29-1,TRBJ1-3,.,13,.,TGCAGCGTCCAGCCAGGGGAGGGAAACACCATATATTTT,CSVQPGEGNTIYF
TRBV4-1,TRBJ2-1,.,14,.,TGCGCCAGCAGCCACCCCGGGCAGGGTGGTGAGCAGTTCTTC,CASSHPGQGGEQFF
TRBV27,TRBJ1-5,few,12,.,TGTGCCAGCAGTCACCAGGGTCAGCCCCAGCATTTT,CASSHQGQPQHF
TRBV9,TRBJ2-1,few,15,.,TGTGCCAGCAGCGCCCCCTTACCCTCCTACAATGAGCAGTTCTTC,CASSAPLPSYNEQFF